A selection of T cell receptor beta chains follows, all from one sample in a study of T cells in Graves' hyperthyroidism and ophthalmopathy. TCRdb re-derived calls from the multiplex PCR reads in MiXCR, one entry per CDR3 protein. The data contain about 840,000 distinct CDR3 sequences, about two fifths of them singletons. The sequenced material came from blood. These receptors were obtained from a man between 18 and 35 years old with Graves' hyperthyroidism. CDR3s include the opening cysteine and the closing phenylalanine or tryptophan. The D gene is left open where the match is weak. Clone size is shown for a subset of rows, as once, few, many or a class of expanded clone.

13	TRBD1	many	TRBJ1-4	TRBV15	TGTGCCACCAGCAGAGATCTGGGACAGGGCCTGTTTTTT	CATSRDLGQGLFF
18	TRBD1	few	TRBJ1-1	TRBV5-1	TGCGCCAGCAGCCCCCCTAGACAGGGCTCAAGGGAGAACACTGAAGCTTTCTTT	CASSPPRQGSRENTEAFF
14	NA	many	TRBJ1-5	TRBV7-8	TGTGCCAGCAGCCTGGACATCAGCAATCAGCCCCAGCATTTT	CASSLDISNQPQHF
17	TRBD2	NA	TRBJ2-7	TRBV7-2	TGTGCCAGCAGCTTAGGGACTAGCGGGAGGAATACCTACGAGCAGTACTTC	CASSLGTSGRNTYEQYF
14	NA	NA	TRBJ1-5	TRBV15	TGTGCCACCAGCAATGGGGGGCAACCCGGAAACGAGCATTTT	CATSNGGQPGNEHF
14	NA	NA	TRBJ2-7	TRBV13	TGTGCCAGCAGCAGGGGACTCTCCACCTACGAGCAGTACTTC	CASSRGLSTYEQYF
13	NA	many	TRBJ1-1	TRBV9	TGTGCCAGCAGCGTAGTAGGGGACATTGAAGCTTTCTTT	CASSVVGDIEAFF
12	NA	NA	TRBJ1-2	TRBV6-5	TGTGCCAGCAGGCTGGGAGACTATGGCTACACCTTC	CASRLGDYGYTF
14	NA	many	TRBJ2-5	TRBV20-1	TGCAGTGCTAGAGGTCTCTCGGGGAAAGAGACCCAGTACTTC	CSARGLSGKETQYF
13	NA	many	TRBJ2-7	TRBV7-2	TGTGCCAGCAGCTTACTCGCCTCCTACGAGCAGTACTTC	CASSLLASYEQYF
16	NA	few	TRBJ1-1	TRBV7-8	TGTGCCAGCAGCTGGAGGGGCCTCAGGGGGAACACTGAAGCTTTCTTT	CASSWRGLRGNTEAFF
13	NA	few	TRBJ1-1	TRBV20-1	TGCAGTGCTGAGCAGACCATGAACACTGAAGCTTTCTTT	CSAEQTMNTEAFF
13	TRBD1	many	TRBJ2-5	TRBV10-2	TGCGCCAGCGGGTATGAGGGGGCTGGGACCCAGTACTTC	CASGYEGAGTQYF
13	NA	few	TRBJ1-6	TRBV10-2	TGTGCCAGCTCTGTGGCAGGCAATTCACCCCTCCACTTT	CASSVAGNSPLHF
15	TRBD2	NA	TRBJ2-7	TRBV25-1	TGTGCCAGCAGTTCACTTAGCGGGAGACCCTACGAGCAGTACTTC	CASSSLSGRPYEQYF
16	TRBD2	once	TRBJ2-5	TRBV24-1	TGTGCCACCAGCGTTATGGGACTAGCGGGAGGAGAGACCCAGTACTTC	CATSVMGLAGGETQYF
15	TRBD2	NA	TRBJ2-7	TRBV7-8	TGTGCCAGCAGCTACACTAGCGGGATGACCTACGAGCAGTACTTC	CASSYTSGMTYEQYF
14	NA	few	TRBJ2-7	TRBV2	TGTGCCAGCAAAGAAGGGGGGGCTCGGTACGAGCAGTACTTC	CASKEGGARYEQYF
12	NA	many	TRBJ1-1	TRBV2	TGTGCCAGTTCCAAGGGGTACACTGAAGCTTTCTTT	CASSKGYTEAFF
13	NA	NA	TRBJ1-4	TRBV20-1	TGCAGTGCTAGGCGGGGAAATAATGAAAAACTGTTTTTT	CSARRGNNEKLFF
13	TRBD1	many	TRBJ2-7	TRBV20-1	TGCAGTGCTAGGGGGACAGGCTCCTACGAGCAGTACTTC	CSARGTGSYEQYF
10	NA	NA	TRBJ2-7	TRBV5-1	TGCGCCAGCAGCCCCTCCGGGCAGTACTTC	CASSPSGQYF
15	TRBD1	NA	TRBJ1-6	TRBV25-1	TGTGCCAGCATTCGTGCAGGGGGCTCTAATTCACCCCTCCACTTT	CASIRAGGSNSPLHF
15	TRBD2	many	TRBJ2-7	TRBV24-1	TGTGCCACCAGTGATCCCACGGCGGGAGGTTACGAGCAGTACTTC	CATSDPTAGGYEQYF
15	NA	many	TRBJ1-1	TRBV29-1	TGCAGCGTATCAGCTTCTCGGTTTCTGAACACTGAAGCTTTCTTT	CSVSASRFLNTEAFF
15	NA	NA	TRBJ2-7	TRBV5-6	TGTGCCAGCAGCTTTGGTTCCGGAGTCCCCTACGAGCAGTACTTC	CASSFGSGVPYEQYF
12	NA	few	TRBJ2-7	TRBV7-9	TGCGCCAGCAGCCAGGACCTCGTGGAGCAGTACTTC	CASSQDLVEQYF
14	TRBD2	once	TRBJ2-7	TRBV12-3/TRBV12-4	TGTGCCAGCAGAAGACTAGCGCGATCCTACGAGCAGTACTTC	CASRRLARSYEQYF
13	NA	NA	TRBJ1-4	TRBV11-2	TGTGCCAGCAGCTTAGATCTCGGGGAAGGGGTGTTTTTT	CASSLDLGEGVFF
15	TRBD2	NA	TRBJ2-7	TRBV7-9	TGTGCCAGCAGCTTCCCAGCGGGAGTGATGAGCGAGCAGTACTTC	CASSFPAGVMSEQYF
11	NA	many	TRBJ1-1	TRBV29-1	TGCAGCGTTGTAGAGTACACTGAAGCTTTCTTT	CSVVEYTEAFF
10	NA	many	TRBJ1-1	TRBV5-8	TGTGCCAGCCAGGGGAGGCAAGCTTTCTTT	CASQGRQAFF
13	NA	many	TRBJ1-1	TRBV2	TGTGCCAGCAGGGCACAGGGTCGAACTGAAGCTTTCTTT	CASRAQGRTEAFF
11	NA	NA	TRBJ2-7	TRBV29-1	TGTGCCAGTAGCAAGAGGCGCGAGCAGTACTTC	CASSKRREQYF
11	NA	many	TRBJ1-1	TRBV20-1	TGCAGTACTCTTGGGGACACTGAAGCTTTCTTT	CSTLGDTEAFF
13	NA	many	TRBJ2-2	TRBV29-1	TGCAGCGTTGAACCGGGGGACACCGGGGAGCTGTTTTTT	CSVEPGDTGELFF
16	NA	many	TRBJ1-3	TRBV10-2	TGCGCCAGCAGCGACGTGGGATGGAGCTCTGGAAACACCATATATTTT	CASSDVGWSSGNTIYF
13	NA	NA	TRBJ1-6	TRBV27	TGTGCCAGCAGACAGGGACAAAATTCACCCCTCCACTTT	CASRQGQNSPLHF
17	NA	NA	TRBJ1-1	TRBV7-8	TGTGCCAGCACCGCTGTTGTCTTAGGTCGCACGGACACTGAAGCTTTCTTT	CASTAVVLGRTDTEAFF
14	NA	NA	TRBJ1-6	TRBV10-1	TGTGCCAGCAGGAGGGACTTCAATAATTCACCCCTCCACTTT	CASRRDFNNSPLHF
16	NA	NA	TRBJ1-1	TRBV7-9	TGTGCCAGCAGCCTAGGAGGCCTCCGATCGAACACTGAAGCTTTCTTT	CASSLGGLRSNTEAFF
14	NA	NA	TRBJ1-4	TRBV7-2	TGTGCCAGCAGCTCAAGCACAGCTAATGAAAAACTGTTTTTT	CASSSSTANEKLFF
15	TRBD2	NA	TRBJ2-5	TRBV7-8	TGTGCCAGCAGCTCCTGGACTAGCGGCCGGGAGACCCAGTACTTC	CASSSWTSGRETQYF
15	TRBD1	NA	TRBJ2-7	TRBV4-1	TGCGCCAGCAGCCAAGCCGGACAGGGGGACTACGAGCAGTACTTC	CASSQAGQGDYEQYF
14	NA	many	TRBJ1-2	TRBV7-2	TGTGCCAGCAGCTTGAACAGGGACTACTATGGCTACACCTTC	CASSLNRDYYGYTF